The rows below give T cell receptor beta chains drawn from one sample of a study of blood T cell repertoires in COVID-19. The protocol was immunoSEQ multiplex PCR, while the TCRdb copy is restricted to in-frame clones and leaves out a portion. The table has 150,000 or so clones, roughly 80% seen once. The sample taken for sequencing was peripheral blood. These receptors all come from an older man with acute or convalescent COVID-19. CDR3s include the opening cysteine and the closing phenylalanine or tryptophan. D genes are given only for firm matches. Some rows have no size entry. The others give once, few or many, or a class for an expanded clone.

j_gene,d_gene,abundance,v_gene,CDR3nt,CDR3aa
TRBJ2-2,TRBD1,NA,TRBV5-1,TGCGCCAGCACCACACAGGGGGCGAACACCGGGGAGCTGTTTTTT,CASTTQGANTGELFF
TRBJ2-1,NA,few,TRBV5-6,TGTGCCAGCAGTGCTTTACTAAGAAGTGACCCCGATGAGCAGTTCTTC,CASSALLRSDPDEQFF
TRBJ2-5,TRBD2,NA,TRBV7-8,TGTGCCAGCGGCCGGGGGGGCCAAGAGACCCAGTACTTC,CASGRGGQETQYF
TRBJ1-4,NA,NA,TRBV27,TGTGCCAGCAGTTTATCGATAGGACTTGGAGAAAAACTGTTTTTT,CASSLSIGLGEKLFF
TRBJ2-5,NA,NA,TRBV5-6,TGTGCCAGCAGCTCCCTGAACGAGGAGACCCAGTACTTC,CASSSLNEETQYF
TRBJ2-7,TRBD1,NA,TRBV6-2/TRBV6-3,TGTGCCAGCAGCCGTTTCGGGACAGATCGGTCCTACGAGCAGTACTTC,CASSRFGTDRSYEQYF
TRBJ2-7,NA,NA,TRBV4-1,TGCGCCAGCAGCCAATCCGACCTACGGGGGGCGAACTACGAGCAGTACTTC,CASSQSDLRGANYEQYF
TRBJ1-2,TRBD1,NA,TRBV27,TGTGCCAGCAGTTTAATACCTCGACAGGGCGGCTACACCTTC,CASSLIPRQGGYTF
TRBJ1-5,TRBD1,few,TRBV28,TGTGCCAGCATTGGACAGGGGTGGGCAGGACAGCCCCAGCATTTT,CASIGQGWAGQPQHF
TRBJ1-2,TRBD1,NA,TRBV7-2,TGTGCCAGCAGCTTAGCTTTGGCAGGGGGCGGGAAGGGCTACACCTTC,CASSLALAGGGKGYTF